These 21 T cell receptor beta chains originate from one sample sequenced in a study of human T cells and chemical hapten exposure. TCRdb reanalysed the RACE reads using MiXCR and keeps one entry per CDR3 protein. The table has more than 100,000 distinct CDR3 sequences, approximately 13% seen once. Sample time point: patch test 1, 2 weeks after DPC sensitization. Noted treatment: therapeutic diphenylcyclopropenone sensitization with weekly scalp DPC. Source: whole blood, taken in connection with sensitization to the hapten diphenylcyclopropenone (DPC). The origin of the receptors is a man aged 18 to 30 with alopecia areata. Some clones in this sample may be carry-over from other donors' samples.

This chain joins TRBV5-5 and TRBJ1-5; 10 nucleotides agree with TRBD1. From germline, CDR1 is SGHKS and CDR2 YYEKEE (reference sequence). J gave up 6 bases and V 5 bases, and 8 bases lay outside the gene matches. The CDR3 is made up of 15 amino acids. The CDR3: CASSFGTGVPQPQHF. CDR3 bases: TGTGCCAGCAGTTTCGGGACAGGGGTCCCTCAGCCCCAGCATTTT.

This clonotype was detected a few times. CDR3: CASSGGSALKVSEAFF. CDR3 nucleotides: TGCGCCAGCAGCGGCGGGTCAGCTCTCAAGGTTTCTGAAGCTTTCTTT. This sequence joins TRBV5-1 and TRBJ1-1; no firm D call. V was cut by 4 bases and J by 6 bases, with 22 bases left in between. This CDR3 region has 16 residues. Germline CDR1 and CDR2: SGHRS and YFSETQ. The whole variable domain, remainder taken from reference TRBV5-1 and TRBJ1-1, is KAGVTQTPRYLIKTRGQQVTLSCSPISGHRSVSWYQQTPGQGLQFLFEYFSETQRNKGNFPGRFSGRQFSNSRSEMNVSTLELGDSALYLCASSGGSALKVSEAFFGQGTRLTVV.

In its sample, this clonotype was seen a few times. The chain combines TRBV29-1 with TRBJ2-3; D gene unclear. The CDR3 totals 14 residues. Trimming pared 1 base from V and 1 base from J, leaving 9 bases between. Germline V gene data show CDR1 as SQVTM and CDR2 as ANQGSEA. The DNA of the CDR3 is TGCAGCGTTGAAGCAAGTGGGGGCACAGATACGCAGTATTTT. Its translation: CSVEASGGTDTQYF.

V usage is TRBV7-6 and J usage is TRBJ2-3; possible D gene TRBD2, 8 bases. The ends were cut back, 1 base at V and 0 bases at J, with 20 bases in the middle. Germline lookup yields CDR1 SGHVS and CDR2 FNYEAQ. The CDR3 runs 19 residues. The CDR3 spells CASSLGDSGGFSSTDTQYF. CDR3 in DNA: TGTGCCAGCAGCTTAGGGGACAGCGGGGGCTTCTCTAGCACAGATACGCAGTATTTT.

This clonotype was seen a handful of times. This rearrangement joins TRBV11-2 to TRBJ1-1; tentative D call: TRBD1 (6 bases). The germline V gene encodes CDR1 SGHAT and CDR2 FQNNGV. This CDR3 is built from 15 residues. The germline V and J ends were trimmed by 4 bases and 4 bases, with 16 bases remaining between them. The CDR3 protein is CASSSRTVSATEAFF. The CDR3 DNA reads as TGTGCCAGCAGCTCAAGGACAGTTAGTGCCACTGAAGCTTTCTTT. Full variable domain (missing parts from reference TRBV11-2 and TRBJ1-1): EAGVAQSPRYKIIEKRQSVAFWCNPISGHATLYWYQQILGQGPKLLIQFQNNGVVDDSQLPKDRFSAERLKGVDSTLKIQPAKLEDSAVYLCASSSRTVSATEAFFGQGTRLTVV.

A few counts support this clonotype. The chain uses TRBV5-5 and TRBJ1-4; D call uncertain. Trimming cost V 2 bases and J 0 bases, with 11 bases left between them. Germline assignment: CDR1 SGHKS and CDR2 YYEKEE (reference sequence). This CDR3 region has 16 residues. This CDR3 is CASSFLGPATNEKLFF. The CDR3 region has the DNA TGTGCCAGCAGCTTTCTAGGACCGGCAACTAATGAAAAACTGTTTTTT.

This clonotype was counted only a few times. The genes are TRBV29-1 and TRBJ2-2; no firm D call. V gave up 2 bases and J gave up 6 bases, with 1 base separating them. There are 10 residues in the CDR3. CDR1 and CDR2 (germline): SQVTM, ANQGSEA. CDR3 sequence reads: CSVESGELFF. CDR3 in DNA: TGCAGCGTTGAATCCGGGGAGCTGTTTTTT.

The chain's CDR3 is CASSGYRDSGNTIYF. In nucleotides, the CDR3 is TGTGCCAGCAGCGGATACAGGGACTCTGGAAACACCATATATTTT. The chain has TRBV7-6 and TRBJ1-3; a weak D match, TRBD1 (6 bases). The CDR3 contains 15 residues. CDR1 and CDR2 from the germline V gene are SGHVS and FNYEAQ. V was pared by 5 bases and J by 0 bases, with 11 bases between.

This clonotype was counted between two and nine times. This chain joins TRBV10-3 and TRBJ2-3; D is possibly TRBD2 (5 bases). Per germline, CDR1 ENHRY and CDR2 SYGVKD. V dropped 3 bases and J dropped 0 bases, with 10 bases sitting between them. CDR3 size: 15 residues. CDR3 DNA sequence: TGTGCCATCAGTGAAGGACGCGGGAGCACAGATACGCAGTATTTT. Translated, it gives CAISEGRGSTDTQYF.

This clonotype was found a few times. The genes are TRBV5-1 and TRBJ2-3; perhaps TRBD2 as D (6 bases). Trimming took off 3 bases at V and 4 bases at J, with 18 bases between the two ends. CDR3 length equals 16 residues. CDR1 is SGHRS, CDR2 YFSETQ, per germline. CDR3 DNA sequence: TGCGCCAGCAGCTCTCCGGGACGGGGAGGAGCAGATACGCAGTATTTT. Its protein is CASSSPGRGGADTQYF.

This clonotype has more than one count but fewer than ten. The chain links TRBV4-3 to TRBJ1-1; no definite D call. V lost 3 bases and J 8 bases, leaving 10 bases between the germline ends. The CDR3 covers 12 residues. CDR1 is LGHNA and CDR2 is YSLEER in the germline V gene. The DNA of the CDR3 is TGCGCCAGCAGCCAGTTTGGACTGGAAGCTTTCTTT. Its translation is CASSQFGLEAFF.

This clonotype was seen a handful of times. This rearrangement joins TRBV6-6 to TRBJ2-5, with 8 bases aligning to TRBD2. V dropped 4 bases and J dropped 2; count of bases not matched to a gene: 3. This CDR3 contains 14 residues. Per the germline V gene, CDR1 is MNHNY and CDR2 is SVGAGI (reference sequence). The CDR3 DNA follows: TGTGCCAGCAGTTCATTAGCGGGACAAGAGACCCAGTACTTC. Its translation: CASSSLAGQETQYF.

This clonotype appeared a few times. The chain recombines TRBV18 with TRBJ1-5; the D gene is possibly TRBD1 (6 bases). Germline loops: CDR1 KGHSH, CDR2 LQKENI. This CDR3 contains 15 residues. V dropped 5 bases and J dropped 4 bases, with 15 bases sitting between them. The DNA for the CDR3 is TGTGCCAGCTCAGCAGTCAGGGGAAGAAATCAGCCCCAGCATTTT. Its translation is CASSAVRGRNQPQHF.

The CDR3 DNA reads TGTGCCAGCAGTTCGCCGGACTACGAGCAGTACTTC. As protein: CASSSPDYEQYF. The V call is TRBV28, the J call TRBJ2-7; D is undetermined. This CDR3 is 12 amino acids long. V was trimmed by 4 bases and J by 3 bases, leaving 7 bases between them. CDR1 is MDHEN, CDR2 SYDVKM, per germline.

Here the CDR3 reads CASSLSRGHSPLHF. The CDR3 DNA follows: TGTGCCAGCAGTTTATCAAGGGGCCATTCACCCCTCCACTTT. The rearrangement joins TRBV12-3 or TRBV12-4 to TRBJ1-6; possible D gene TRBD1, 5 bases. V was clipped by 2 bases and J by 8 bases, with 10 bases between them. The CDR3 loop spans 14 amino acids.

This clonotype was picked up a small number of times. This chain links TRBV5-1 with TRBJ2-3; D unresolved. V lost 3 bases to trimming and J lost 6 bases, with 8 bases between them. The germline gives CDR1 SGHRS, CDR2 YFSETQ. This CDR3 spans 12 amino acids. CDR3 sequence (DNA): TGCGCCAGCAGCTCGCCGTTGGATACGCAGTATTTT. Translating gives CASSSPLDTQYF.

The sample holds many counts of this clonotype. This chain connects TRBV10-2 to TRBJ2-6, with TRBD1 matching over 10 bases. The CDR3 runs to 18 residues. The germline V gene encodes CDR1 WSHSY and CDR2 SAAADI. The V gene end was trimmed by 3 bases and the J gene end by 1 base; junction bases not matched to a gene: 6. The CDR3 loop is CASSDFGQGVSGANVLTF. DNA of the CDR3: TGCGCCAGCAGTGATTTTGGACAGGGGGTATCTGGGGCCAACGTCCTGACTTTC.

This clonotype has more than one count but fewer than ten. CDR3 in DNA: TGTGCCAGCAGTGACAGTGGACAGGGCCAAGATACGCAGTATTTT. It translates to CASSDSGQGQDTQYF. The chain carries TRBV6-4 and TRBJ2-3; 8 nucleotides align to TRBD1. V shed 2 bases and J 5 bases; nucleotides not matched to a gene: 6. Germline CDR1 reads MRHNA; CDR2 reads SNTAGT. The CDR3 extends over 15 amino acids.

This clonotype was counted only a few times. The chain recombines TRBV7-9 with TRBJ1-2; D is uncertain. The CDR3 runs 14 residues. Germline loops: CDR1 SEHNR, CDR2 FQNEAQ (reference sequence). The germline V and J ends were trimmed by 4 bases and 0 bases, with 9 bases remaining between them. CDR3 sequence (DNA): TGTGCCAGCAGCTCGGACGGCGCTAACTATGGCTACACCTTC. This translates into CASSSDGANYGYTF.

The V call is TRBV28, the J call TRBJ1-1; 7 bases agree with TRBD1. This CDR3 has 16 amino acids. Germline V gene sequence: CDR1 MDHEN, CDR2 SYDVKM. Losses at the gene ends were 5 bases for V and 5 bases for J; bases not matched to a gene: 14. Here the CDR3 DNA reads TGTGCCAGCAGTCCACACCTTGGACAGGTCTGGACTGAAGCTTTCTTT. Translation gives CASSPHLGQVWTEAFF.

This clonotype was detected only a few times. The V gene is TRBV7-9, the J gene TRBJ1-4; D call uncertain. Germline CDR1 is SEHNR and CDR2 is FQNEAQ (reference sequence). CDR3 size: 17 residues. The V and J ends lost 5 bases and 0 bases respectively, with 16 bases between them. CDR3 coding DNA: TGTGCCAGCAGCGGCCCCGATTCCGGAGCAACTAATGAAAAACTGTTTTTT. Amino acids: CASSGPDSGATNEKLFF.